This TCR beta chain was profiled in a study of long-term antiretroviral therapy in people with HIV. The immunoSEQ assay was v3.0, run at survey level. Sequenced by immunoSEQ multiplex PCR; TCRdb stores in-frame clones only, minus some. Seen here are roughly 13,000 clones, about 77% observed once, and the top ten hold around an eighth. Germline assignment: CDR1 SGHRS and CDR2 YFSETQ. V trimming: 3 bases; J trimming: 6 bases; junction bases outside the gene matches: 4. CDR3 length equals 15 residues. Every participant gave one or more pre-ART and two or more post-ART PBMC samples. The sequence was obtained from a woman under 30 with HIV. This sequence joins TRBV5-1 and TRBJ2-7; 15 bases fit TRBD2. The sequenced sample was unsorted PBMCs, obtained 1.3 years after starting antiretroviral therapy. Here the CDR3 reads CASSSGTSGGIEQYF. Here the CDR3 DNA reads TGCGCCAGCAGCTCGGGGACTAGCGGGGGGATCGAGCAGTACTTC.